This T cell receptor (beta chain) was recovered during a study of blood T cells in healthy people across ages. This clonotype has ten or more counts. Its antigen is undetermined. Alongside a J-beta primer mix, a sample-barcoded 5' primer served in a second PCR lasting roughly 6 to 12 cycles. Each cDNA molecule, via a template-switch adaptor with 12 random nucleotides, was tagged. TCRdb independently ran MiXCR on the 5' RACE reads; one entry per CDR3 protein. The sample yields about 1.7 million distinct CDR3 sequences, 28% seen once. Each donor supplied ten milliliters of peripheral blood. Findings of the study overall: Diversity estimates from one million T cells were considered underestimates. Unsorted PBMC material precluded a definitive naive versus antigen-experienced comparison.

The CDR3 consists of 13 residues. Germline V gene lookup returns CDR1 SQVTM and CDR2 ANQGSEA. V lost 7 bases, J lost 5 bases, and 8 bases stayed unmatched. The sequence derives from a woman between 25 and 40 years old in good health. The V call is TRBV29-1, the J call TRBJ2-7; the match to TRBD2 covers 10 bases. Sequenced sample: blood. CDR3 in amino acids: CSAQGLASHEQYF. CDR3 DNA: TGCAGCGCTCAGGGACTAGCGTCCCACGAGCAGTACTTC.